Presented here are 25 T cell receptor beta chains from one specimen sequenced in a study of OX40 agonist ivuxolimab in advanced cancers. The assay was immunoSEQ multiplex PCR, and TCRdb's table has in-frame clones only and misses some. There are tens of thousands of clones in the sample; around 93% occur only once, and around 31% lies in the top ten. The input for sequencing was CD4+ or CD8+ T cells sorted from blood, taken in a trial of the OX40 agonist ivuxolimab. The receptors come from an adult with an advanced solid tumor such as melanoma, head and neck, liver or kidney cancer.

The J gene is TRBJ2-3, the V gene TRBV19; 8 nucleotides match TRBD2. In germline, CDR1 is LNHDA, CDR2 SQIVND (reference sequence). The CDR3 sequence is 14 residues long. Trimming at V came to 5 bases and at J to 0 bases, leaving 1 base not matched to a gene. CDR3: CASSWTSSTDTQYF. The CDR3 nucleotides read TGTGCCAGTAGTTGGACTAGCAGCACAGATACGCAGTATTTT.

This chain connects TRBV18 to TRBJ1-4, with D unresolved. CDR3 length equals 14 residues. Germline assignment: CDR1 KGHSH and CDR2 LQKENI. The V end was cut by 7 bases, the J end by 3 bases, with 12 bases between. The CDR3 spells CASLPRRANEKLFF. The CDR3, as DNA: TGTGCCAGCTTACCCCGGCGGGCTAATGAAAAACTGTTTTTT.

The J gene is TRBJ2-5, the V gene TRBV9, with 7 nucleotides matching TRBD2. The CDR3 loop spans 15 amino acids. With 0 bases clipped from V and 11 bases from J, the junction kept 13 bases outside the gene matches. Germline lookup yields CDR1 SGDLS and CDR2 YYNGEE. In DNA, the CDR3 is TGTGCCAGCAGCGTAGAGGCTAGCGGACGGCGTGAGCAGTACTTC. This sequence encodes CASSVEASGRREQYF.

This chain links TRBV4-1 with TRBJ1-1; no definite D call. V lost 1 base, J lost 0 bases, and 3 bases lay in between. CDR3 length: 13 residues. Germline lookup yields CDR1 MGHRA and CDR2 YSYEKL. CDR3 residues: CASSQVVNTEAFF. The CDR3 DNA follows: TGCGCCAGCAGCCAAGTCGTGAACACTGAAGCTTTCTTT.

The V gene is TRBV6-1, the J gene TRBJ1-2; 10 positions match TRBD1. The CDR3 is 14 residues long. Germline lookup yields CDR1 MNHNS and CDR2 SASEGT. V lost 6 bases, J lost 6 bases, and 7 bases stayed unmatched. The CDR3 loop is CASRSVGTGDGYTF. The CDR3, as DNA: TGTGCCAGCAGATCGGTCGGGACAGGGGATGGCTACACCTTC.

The rearrangement uses TRBV4-1 and TRBJ2-1; 12 nucleotides line up with TRBD2. Germline CDR1 and CDR2: MGHRA and YSYEKL. The CDR3 totals 15 residues. The V segment lost 3 bases and the J segment 6 bases; nucleotides outside the gene matches: 3. CDR3 DNA sequence: TGCGCCAGCAGCCAGGGACTAGCGGGCCTCAATGAGCAGTTCTTC. Amino acids: CASSQGLAGLNEQFF.

V gene TRBV10-3 combines with J gene TRBJ1-1, with a possible D match to TRBD1 (6 bases). The V end was cut by 0 bases, the J end by 8 bases, with 10 bases between. Looked up from germline, CDR1 is ENHRY and CDR2 is SYGVKD. The CDR3 is 13 residues long. The CDR3 nucleotides are TGTGCCATCAGTGAGTCGAGGACAGAAGAAGCTTTCTTT. This sequence encodes CAISESRTEEAFF.

The rearrangement joins TRBV28 to TRBJ2-7; 8 nucleotides line up with TRBD2. Trimming cost V 4 bases and J 3 bases; bases outside gene matches: 17. The CDR3 covers 18 residues. Looked up from germline, CDR1 is MDHEN and CDR2 is SYDVKM. CDR3 protein: CASSSSGREGVEVYEQYF. CDR3 nucleotides: TGTGCCAGCAGTTCAAGCGGGAGAGAGGGGGTAGAGGTCTACGAGCAGTACTTC.

The chain uses TRBV18 and TRBJ1-4, with no clear D. V was clipped by 0 bases and J by 7 bases, with 6 bases between them. There are 13 residues in the CDR3. Germline loops: CDR1 KGHSH, CDR2 LQKENI. CDR3 sequence: CASSPPWGEKLFF. The CDR3 bases are TGTGCCAGCTCACCACCGTGGGGTGAAAAACTGTTTTTT. The full variable domain, completed using reference TRBV18 and TRBJ1-4, is NAGVMQNPRHLVRRRGQEARLRCSPMKGHSHVYWYRQLPEEGLKFMVYLQKENIIDESGMPKERFSAEFPKEGPSILRIQQVVRGDSAAYFCASSPPWGEKLFFGSGTQLSVL.

This clone has more than one count but fewer than ten. This chain uses TRBV29-1 with TRBJ1-2; weak D call: TRBD1 (5 bases). CDR1 is SQVTM and CDR2 is ANQGSEA in the germline V gene. Trimming left V 0 bases short and J 3 bases short, with 8 bases between. The CDR3 sequence is 13 residues long. This CDR3 is CSVEEDTHYGYTF. As DNA, the CDR3 is TGCAGCGTTGAAGAGGACACTCACTATGGCTACACCTTC. The full variable domain, with the rest looked up from reference TRBV29-1 and TRBJ1-2, is SAVISQKPSRDICQRGTSLTIQCQVDSQVTMMFWYRQQPGQSLTLIATANQGSEATYESGFVIDKFPISRPNLTFSTLTVSNMSPEDSSIYLCSVEEDTHYGYTFGSGTRLTVV.

V is TRBV27 and J is TRBJ1-1; D is unclear. Trimming left V 3 bases short and J 7 bases short, with 18 bases between. The CDR3 loop spans 15 amino acids. Germline CDR1 reads MNHEY; CDR2 reads SMNVEV (reference sequence). CDR3 region: CASSFFREVPNEAFF. Here the CDR3 DNA reads TGTGCCAGCAGTTTCTTCCGCGAGGTTCCTAATGAAGCTTTCTTT.

This clone was recorded many times. The rearrangement links TRBV30 to TRBJ2-7, with TRBD2 as a possible D gene (6 bases). This CDR3 has 16 residues. The V gene lost 3 bases and the J gene lost 4 bases, with 22 bases spanning the gap. CDR1 and CDR2 (germline): GTSNPN, SVGIG (reference sequence). For the CDR3, the DNA is TGTGCCTGGAGCCACTTGATGGAGGGTCCCGGTTACGAGCAGTACTTC. Protein product: CAWSHLMEGPGYEQYF. Looking up the rest from reference TRBV30 and TRBJ2-7 gives the full variable domain: SQTIHQWPATLVQPVGSPLSLECTVEGTSNPNLYWYRQAAGRGLQLLFYSVGIGQISSEVPQNLSASRPQDRQFILSSKKLLLSDSGFYLCAWSHLMEGPGYEQYFGPGTRLTVT.

The chain combines TRBV19 with TRBJ2-1; 7 nucleotides line up with TRBD2. J gave up 9 bases and V 5 bases, and 10 bases lay outside the gene matches. The CDR3 is 14 residues long. Germline-derived CDR1 and CDR2 are LNHDA and SQIVND (reference sequence). The CDR3 sequence is CASSQASGPGEQFF. The CDR3 nucleotides read TGTGCCAGTAGTCAGGCTAGCGGCCCTGGTGAGCAGTTCTTC.

The genes are TRBV11-2 and TRBJ1-5; a weak D match, TRBD1 (5 bases). This CDR3 comprises 15 residues. Trimming removed 0 bases from V and 4 bases from J, with 10 bases in between. Germline assignment: CDR1 SGHAT and CDR2 FQNNGV. CDR3 sequence reads: CASSLDRDSNQPQHF. The CDR3 nucleotides are TGTGCCAGCAGCTTAGATCGGGACTCGAATCAGCCCCAGCATTTT.

The chain recombines TRBV7-3 with TRBJ1-2; D is ambiguous. The CDR3 extends over 13 amino acids. Trimming shortened V by 3 bases and J by 2 bases, and 7 bases separated the two germline ends. Germline V lookup: CDR1 SGHTA, CDR2 FQGTGA. The CDR3 region has the DNA TGTGCCAGCAGCTTGGGCGGAAACTATGGCTACACCTTC. Encoded protein: CASSLGGNYGYTF.

This rearrangement joins TRBV28 to TRBJ2-5, with TRBD2 identical over 10 bases. With the DNA end fitting TRBJ2-7 better, the J assignment may be wrong. In germline, CDR1 is MDHEN, CDR2 SYDVKM. CDR3 length: 16 residues. Here the CDR3 reads CASSLSRTSGFYEQYF. Written as DNA, the CDR3 is TGTGCCAGCAGTTTATCACGGACTAGCGGATTCTACGAGCAGTACTTC.

The chain is built from TRBV11-2 and TRBJ1-2; D perhaps matches TRBD1 (5 bases). Germline V gene data show CDR1 as SGHAT and CDR2 as FQNNGV. V gave up 5 bases and J gave up 2 bases, with 15 bases separating them. This CDR3 comprises 15 residues. The DNA for the CDR3 is TGTGCCAGCAGCCCAGGGAGGGCCGACAACTATGGCTACACCTTC. Protein product: CASSPGRADNYGYTF.

Turning to this clone: This sample also contains other DNA sequences that code for the same CDR3. This rearrangement joins TRBV27 to TRBJ2-3; 7 bases are shared with TRBD1. Germline V lookup: CDR1 MNHEY, CDR2 SMNVEV (reference sequence). CDR3 length equals 14 residues. The junction had 3 bases not matched to a gene; V was cut back by 5 bases and J by 1 base. CDR3 amino acids: CASSPGQGTDTQYF. The CDR3 DNA sequence: TGTGCCAGCAGTCCAGGACAGGGCACAGATACGCAGTATTTT.

The rearrangement links TRBV28 to TRBJ1-2, with 9 bases fitting TRBD1. Looked up from germline, CDR1 is MDHEN and CDR2 is SYDVKM. J was trimmed by 4 bases and V by 6 bases; bases with no gene match: 6. The CDR3 runs 14 residues. The CDR3 spells CASRGQGKVYGYTF. CDR3 nucleotide sequence: TGTGCCAGCAGGGGACAGGGAAAGGTCTATGGCTACACCTTC.

The chain links TRBV19 to TRBJ1-2; D unclear. V dropped 0 bases and J dropped 0 bases, with 8 bases sitting between them. Per germline, CDR1 LNHDA and CDR2 SQIVND (reference sequence). CDR3 length equals 15 residues. The CDR3 protein is CASSIDVGPNYGYTF. CDR3 coding DNA: TGTGCCAGTAGTATAGATGTAGGTCCTAACTATGGCTACACCTTC.

This chain uses TRBV6-5 with TRBJ2-7; 9 positions agree with TRBD1. Germline CDR1 is MNHEY and CDR2 is SVGAGI. This CDR3 comprises 15 residues. The V gene end was trimmed by 6 bases and the J gene end by 5 bases; junction bases not matched to a gene: 11. The CDR3 DNA reads TGTGCCAGCAGAACCGGGACAGGGAGTGCCCACGAGCAGTACTTC. It specifies CASRTGTGSAHEQYF.

The chain uses TRBV19 and TRBJ1-1, with D hard to call. V was cut by 7 bases and J by 0 bases, with 9 bases left in between. Germline values: CDR1 LNHDA, CDR2 SQIVND (reference sequence). CDR3 length equals 13 residues. Here the CDR3 reads CASTFSLNTEAFF. CDR3 sequence (DNA): TGTGCCAGTACTTTCTCCTTGAACACTGAAGCTTTCTTT.

This sequence joins TRBV29-1 and TRBJ1-2; a weak D match, TRBD1 (5 bases). The CDR3 contains 14 residues. V lost 0 bases and J lost 7, with 15 bases in between. Germline CDR1 SQVTM, CDR2 ANQGSEA. The CDR3 protein is CSVEDYRPSGGYTF. CDR3 DNA: TGCAGCGTTGAAGATTACAGGCCCTCGGGTGGCTACACCTTC.

This rearrangement joins TRBV7-9 to TRBJ2-5; 11 positions agree with TRBD2. V lost 5 bases, J lost 1 base, and 9 bases stayed unmatched. Looked up from germline, CDR1 is SEHNR and CDR2 is FQNEAQ (reference sequence). This CDR3 is built from 17 residues. The CDR3 bases are TGTGCCAGCAGCCGTACGACCGGGACTAGCGGCCAAGAGACCCAGTACTTC. It translates to CASSRTTGTSGQETQYF.

The V and J genes are TRBV5-1 and TRBJ2-5; no clear D gene. Germline V CDR1 and CDR2: SGHRS, YFSETQ. Trimming removed 1 base from V and 0 bases from J, with 7 bases in between. The CDR3 length is 14 residues. Here the CDR3 DNA reads TGCGCCAGCAGCTTGTTGCAGGACCAAGAGACCCAGTACTTC. This translates into CASSLLQDQETQYF.